The following is a T cell receptor (beta chain) sequence with its context. The sample belongs to a study of T cell responses to AZD1222 COVID-19 vaccine. Repertoires were generated with immunoSEQ multiplex PCR, while TCRdb's copy carries only in-frame clones and drops some. The table lists more than 60,000 clones, roughly 87% of them singletons. The junction had 6 bases not matched to a gene; V was cut back by 7 bases and J by 6 bases. The CDR3 sequence is 12 residues long. The germline CDR1 and CDR2 sequences are SGHRS and YFSETQ. The chain carries TRBV5-1 and TRBJ1-2; 7 bases are a match to TRBD1. The source is an adult in good health. The sample was peripheral blood, taken on day 0 of AZD1222 vaccination. The DNA for the CDR3 is TGCGCCAGCCCGAGACAGGGTGATGGCTACACCTTC. Encoded protein: CASPRQGDGYTF.